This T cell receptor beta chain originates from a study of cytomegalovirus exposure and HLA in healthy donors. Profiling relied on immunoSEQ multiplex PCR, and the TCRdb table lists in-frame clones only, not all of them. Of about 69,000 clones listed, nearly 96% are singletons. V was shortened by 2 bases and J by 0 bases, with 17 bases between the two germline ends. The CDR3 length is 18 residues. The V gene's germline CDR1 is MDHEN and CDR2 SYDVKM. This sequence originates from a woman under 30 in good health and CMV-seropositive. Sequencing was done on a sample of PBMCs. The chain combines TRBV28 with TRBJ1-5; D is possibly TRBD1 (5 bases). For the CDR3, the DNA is TGTGCCAGCAGTTTAGTAGCCGGAGGGGTCTATAGCAATCAGCCCCAGCATTTT. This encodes CASSLVAGGVYSNQPQHF.